Here is one T cell receptor (beta chain) with its context. In germline, CDR1 is MNHEY, CDR2 SVGEGT. The CDR3 has 16 amino acids. J lost 13 bases, V lost 0 bases, and 9 bases had no gene match. These data originate in a study of blood T cell repertoires in COVID-19. Seattle patients were enrolled while actively infected and followed longitudinally. Source study methods: Nucleated cell counts were estimated from reference gene primer amplification. Measured with immunoSEQ multiplex PCR; TCRdb has only the in-frame clones, and not every one. Clone size and V and J calls were adopted from that table, with D and trimming inferred from the DNA. The data contain some 180,000 clones, around 87% of them singletons.

This chain uses TRBV6-2 or TRBV6-3 with TRBJ2-1; 13 bases fit TRBD2. Sequenced: peripheral blood. This TCR was recovered from a woman over 75 with COVID-19, enrolled during active disease. The CDR3 region has the DNA TGTGCCAGCAGTTACTCGAGACGACTAGCGGGAGGAGTTCAGTTCTTC. As protein: CASSYSRRLAGGVQFF.